This T cell receptor (beta chain) was retrieved from a study of T cells in Graves' hyperthyroidism and ophthalmopathy. Authors of the study amplified TCR beta CDR3 regions from RNA transcripts. The HTBI primer set served for first-round RT-PCR of the TCR CDR3. Each CDR3 protein is one row after TCRdb ran MiXCR on the multiplex PCR reads. The sample contains 75,000 to 100,000 distinct CDR3 sequences, roughly 37% of which appear only once. The length of the CDR3 is 13 residues. The germline CDR1 and CDR2 sequences are SEHNR and FQNEAQ (reference sequence). V was clipped by 1 base and J by 5 bases, with 9 bases between them. Each patient was aged 18 to 65 and had newly diagnosed hyperthyroidism of under 2 months' duration. This clonotype was counted at least ten times.

The sequenced sample was peripheral blood or thyroid tissue (not recorded which). The TCR was taken from a woman aged 25 to 39 with Graves' hyperthyroidism. J is TRBJ2-7 and V is TRBV7-9; D is unclear. CDR3 amino acids: CASSLGYQDEQYF. The CDR3 coding sequence is TGTGCCAGCAGCTTAGGATACCAAGACGAGCAGTACTTC.